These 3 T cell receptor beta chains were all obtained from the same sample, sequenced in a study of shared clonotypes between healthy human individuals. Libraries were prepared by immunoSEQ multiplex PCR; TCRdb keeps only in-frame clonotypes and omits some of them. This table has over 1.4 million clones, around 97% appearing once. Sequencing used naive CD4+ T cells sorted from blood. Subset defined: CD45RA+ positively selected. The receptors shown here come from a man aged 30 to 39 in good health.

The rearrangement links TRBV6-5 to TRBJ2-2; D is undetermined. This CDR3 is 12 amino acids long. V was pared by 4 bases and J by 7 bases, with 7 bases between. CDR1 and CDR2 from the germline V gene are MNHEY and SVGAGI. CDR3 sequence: CASSSLVGELFF. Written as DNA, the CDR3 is TGTGCCAGCAGTTCCTTGGTCGGGGAGCTGTTTTTT.

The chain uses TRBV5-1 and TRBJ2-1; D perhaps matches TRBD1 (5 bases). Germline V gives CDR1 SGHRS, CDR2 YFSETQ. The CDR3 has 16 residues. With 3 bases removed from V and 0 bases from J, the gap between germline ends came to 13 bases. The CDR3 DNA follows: TGCGCCAGCAGCTCCAGACAGTTAAGCTCCTACAATGAGCAGTTCTTC. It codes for CASSSRQLSSYNEQFF. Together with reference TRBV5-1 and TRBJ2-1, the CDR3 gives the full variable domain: KAGVTQTPRYLIKTRGQQVTLSCSPISGHRSVSWYQQTPGQGLQFLFEYFSETQRNKGNFPGRFSGRQFSNSRSEMNVSTLELGDSALYLCASSSRQLSSYNEQFFGPGTRLTVL.

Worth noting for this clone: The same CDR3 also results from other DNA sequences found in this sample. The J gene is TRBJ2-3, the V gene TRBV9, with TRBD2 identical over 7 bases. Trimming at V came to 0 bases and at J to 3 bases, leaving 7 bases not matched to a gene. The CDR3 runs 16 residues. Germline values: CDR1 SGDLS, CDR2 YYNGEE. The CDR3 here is CASSVVGSGSTDTQYF. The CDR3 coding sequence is TGTGCCAGCAGCGTAGTCGGTAGCGGGTCGACAGATACGCAGTATTTT.